The 18 T cell receptor beta chains in this list originate from one sample, sequenced in a study of pediatric ulcerative colitis. The rectum was sampled with one to two pinch biopsies at colonoscopy. Method: immunoSEQ multiplex PCR; TCRdb's copy keeps in-frame clones and lacks some. The sample yields tens of thousands of clones, roughly four fifths seen once. The sample consisted of gut tissue. The receptors were gathered from a boy aged 5-17 years with severe ulcerative colitis.

The chain combines TRBV5-1 with TRBJ2-3, with D maybe TRBD2 (7 bases). CDR1 is SGHRS and CDR2 is YFSETQ in the germline V gene. This CDR3 comprises 16 residues. V was clipped by 4 bases and J by 1 base, with 16 bases between them. The CDR3 region has the DNA TGCGCCAGCAGCGTTTCGGGGGGCCTACGCACAGATACGCAGTATTTT. Protein: CASSVSGGLRTDTQYF.

This clone was seen only once. The gene calls are TRBV5-6 and TRBJ2-1, with 13 bases fitting TRBD2. The length of the CDR3 is 17 residues. The trim removed 2 bases at V and 7 bases at J, leaving 9 bases unmatched. Per germline, CDR1 SGHDT and CDR2 YYEEEE. CDR3 nucleotides: TGTGCCAGCAGCTTTAGGCCCGCACTAGCGGGGGGGAATGAGCAGTTCTTC. Its translation: CASSFRPALAGGNEQFF. Variable domain in full (rest from reference TRBV5-6 and TRBJ2-1): DAGVTQSPTHLIKTRGQQVTLRCSPKSGHDTVSWYQQALGQGPQFIFQYYEEEERQRGNFPDRFSGHQFPNYSSELNVNALLLGDSALYLCASSFRPALAGGNEQFFGPGTRLTVL.

In this sample, this clone turned up once. This chain links TRBV28 with TRBJ1-2; tentative D call: TRBD1 (5 bases). Trimming took 3 bases from V and 8 from J, leaving 13 bases between them. The length of the CDR3 is 13 residues. CDR1 is MDHEN, CDR2 SYDVKM, per germline. This chain's CDR3 is CASSFLGRGGYTF. CDR3 DNA: TGTGCCAGCAGTTTCCTTGGAAGGGGAGGCTACACCTTC.

CDR3 loop: CASSVERAGELFF. For the CDR3, the DNA is TGTGCCAGCAGTGTAGAAAGGGCCGGGGAGCTGTTTTTT. The chain links TRBV2 to TRBJ2-2; D is unclear. Germline V CDR1 and CDR2: SNHLY, FYNNEI. This CDR3 has 13 amino acids. V lost 4 bases, J lost 6 bases, and 9 bases lay in between.

This sequence joins TRBV5-1 and TRBJ2-5; D not resolved. The germline V gene has CDR1 SGHRS and CDR2 YFSETQ. Between the trimmed V and J ends, which lost 0 bases and 7 bases, there was a span of 10 bases. The CDR3 is 13 amino acids. The CDR3 DNA sequence: TGCGCCAGCAGCTTGGGAGACGCCGGGACCCAGTACTTC. It specifies CASSLGDAGTQYF. Complete variable domain (other parts from reference TRBV5-1 and TRBJ2-5): KAGVTQTPRYLIKTRGQQVTLSCSPISGHRSVSWYQQTPGQGLQFLFEYFSETQRNKGNFPGRFSGRQFSNSRSEMNVSTLELGDSALYLCASSLGDAGTQYFGPGTRLLVL.

V and J are TRBV2 and TRBJ1-1; maybe TRBD1 (5 bases). V was pared by 0 bases and J by 4 bases, with 12 bases between. The CDR3 runs to 15 residues. Germline CDR1 and CDR2: SNHLY and FYNNEI. Written as DNA, the CDR3 is TGTGCCAGCAGTGAAGCCCGGGGGATAGGCACTGAAGCTTTCTTT. Its translation: CASSEARGIGTEAFF.

This chain links TRBV19 with TRBJ2-6, with 10 nucleotides matching TRBD2. Trimming cost V 2 bases and J 0 bases; bases outside gene matches: 7. The germline gives CDR1 LNHDA, CDR2 SQIVND (reference sequence). This CDR3 spans 19 amino acids. CDR3 coding DNA: TGTGCCAGTAGTATACCTTTAGCGGGGGGCCTCTCTGGGGCCAACGTCCTGACTTTC. Its translation: CASSIPLAGGLSGANVLTF.

Only a few counts were recorded for this clone. The chain joins TRBV30 to TRBJ1-2; D is possibly TRBD1 (6 bases). This CDR3 is built from 12 residues. Germline assignment: CDR1 GTSNPN and CDR2 SVGIG (reference sequence). V lost 0 bases to trimming and J lost 5 bases, with 7 bases between them. The CDR3 region is CAWSVGGYGYTF. As DNA, the CDR3 is TGTGCCTGGAGTGTAGGGGGTTATGGCTACACCTTC.

The genes are TRBV27 and TRBJ2-7; 8 bases are a match to TRBD1. Trimming at V came to 6 bases and at J to 4 bases, leaving 14 bases not matched to a gene. Germline V CDR1 and CDR2: MNHEY, SMNVEV (reference sequence). This CDR3 region has 16 residues. The CDR3 DNA sequence: TGTGCCAGCAGCCTGCTGGGGGACAGGCTCGGGTACGAGCAGTACTTC. Protein product: CASSLLGDRLGYEQYF.

The chain uses TRBV14 and TRBJ2-7; D perhaps matches TRBD2 (6 bases). Per the germline V gene, CDR1 is SGHDN and CDR2 is FVKESK. The CDR3 has 13 amino acids. V was pared by 3 bases and J by 4 bases, with 10 bases between. CDR3 DNA sequence: TGTGCCAGCAGCCAGGGGGGAGATTACGAGCAGTACTTC. Protein product: CASSQGGDYEQYF.

The genes are TRBV9 and TRBJ2-3; D is undetermined. V was cut by 1 base and J by 0 bases, with 3 bases left in between. The CDR3 is 13 residues long. CDR1 is SGDLS, CDR2 YYNGEE, per germline. CDR3 in amino acids: CASSVTSTDTQYF. The CDR3 region has the DNA TGTGCCAGCAGCGTAACTAGCACAGATACGCAGTATTTT.

The chain carries TRBV7-2 and TRBJ2-7; 10 nucleotides line up with TRBD1. The CDR3 extends over 15 amino acids. V lost 2 bases to trimming and J lost 2 bases; unmatched junction nucleotides: 3. The V gene's germline CDR1 is SGHTA and CDR2 FQGNSA. The CDR3 here is CASSLLGTGAYEQYF. Here the CDR3 DNA reads TGTGCCAGCAGCTTACTTGGGACAGGGGCCTACGAGCAGTACTTC. Drawing the rest from reference TRBV7-2 and TRBJ2-7, the complete variable domain is GAGVSQSPSNKVTEKGKDVELRCDPISGHTALYWYRQSLGQGLEFLIYFQGNSAPDKSGLPSDRFSAERTGGSVSTLTIQRTQQEDSAVYLCASSLLGTGAYEQYFGPGTRLTVT.

This clone has more than one count but fewer than ten. Given the absence of the conserved phenylalanine or tryptophan at the CDR3 end, a read error is likely. The chain joins TRBV2 to TRBJ1-6, with D hard to call. Germline V CDR1 and CDR2: SNHLY, FYNNEI. The CDR3 runs to 13 residues. Deletions cut 9 bases from V and 9 bases from J, with 15 bases between. The CDR3 spells CASSGYEASPLHL. The DNA for the CDR3 is TGTGCCAGTAGCGGATACGAAGCTTCACCCCTCCACCTT.

The CDR3 DNA follows: TGTGCCAGCAGCACAACCGGAGGGTTTGGGCACGAGCAGTACTTC. This codes for CASSTTGGFGHEQYF. The J gene is TRBJ2-7, the V gene TRBV9; the D gene is possibly TRBD2 (6 bases). The V gene's germline CDR1 is SGDLS and CDR2 YYNGEE. The CDR3 runs to 15 residues. V was clipped by 4 bases and J by 5 bases, with 19 bases between them. Looking up the rest from reference TRBV9 and TRBJ2-7 gives the full variable domain: DSGVTQTPKHLITATGQRVTLRCSPRSGDLSVYWYQQSLDQGLQFLIQYYNGEERAKGNILERFSAQQFPDLHSELNLSSLELGDSALYFCASSTTGGFGHEQYFGPGTRLTVT.

The V and J genes are TRBV7-8 and TRBJ1-1; D is unresolved. The germline V gene encodes CDR1 SGHVS and CDR2 FQNEAQ. The CDR3 has 13 amino acids. V lost 5 bases and J lost 0, with 7 bases in between. CDR3 nucleotides: TGTGCCAGCAGCACTGGGATGAACACTGAAGCTTTCTTT. As protein: CASSTGMNTEAFF.

This chain links TRBV5-1 with TRBJ2-7, with 10 bases identical to TRBD1. V lost 4 bases and J lost 2; bases outside the gene matches: 6. CDR1 SGHRS and CDR2 YFSETQ come from the germline V gene. There are 15 residues in the CDR3. The CDR3 nucleotides read TGCGCCAGCAGCCAGGGACAGGGGTCCCCCTACGAGCAGTACTTC. Translation gives CASSQGQGSPYEQYF. The full variable domain, completed using reference TRBV5-1 and TRBJ2-7, is KAGVTQTPRYLIKTRGQQVTLSCSPISGHRSVSWYQQTPGQGLQFLFEYFSETQRNKGNFPGRFSGRQFSNSRSEMNVSTLELGDSALYLCASSQGQGSPYEQYFGPGTRLTVT.

The gene calls are TRBV2 and TRBJ1-2, with TRBD1 as a possible D gene (5 bases). V was cut by 7 bases and J by 7 bases, with 13 bases left in between. Germline CDR1 SNHLY, CDR2 FYNNEI. The CDR3 is 12 residues long. CDR3 region: CASTRDSSGYTF. The DNA of the CDR3 is TGTGCCAGCACCAGGGATAGCAGTGGCTACACCTTC.

This chain connects TRBV7-2 to TRBJ2-6; D unclear. CDR1 and CDR2 (germline): SGHTA, FQGNSA. The CDR3 totals 16 residues. V lost 1 base and J lost 0, with 7 bases in between. CDR3 residues: CASSLVFGSGANVLTF. CDR3 in DNA: TGTGCCAGCAGCTTAGTATTTGGCTCTGGGGCCAACGTCCTGACTTTC.